This T cell receptor (beta chain) derives from a study of T cell responses to AZD1222 COVID-19 vaccine. In this sample, this clone turned up once. Antigen: not known. Study results and limitations: Donors in the cohort were predominantly white British and more often female, and clonal diversity was possibly underestimated. Repertoire sampling was restricted to post-peak T cell response timepoints. Baseline testing showed seropositivity in only 5 or 6 AZD1222 recipients.

Here immunoSEQ multiplex PCR was the method, and the copy in TCRdb shows in-frame clones only, minus some. The sample lists 99,000 or so clones, 86% occurring once. The CDR3 extends over 12 amino acids. Germline values: CDR1 ENHRY, CDR2 SYGVKD. V shed 1 base and J shed 6 bases, with 5 bases lying between them. This sequence joins TRBV10-3 and TRBJ2-3; D gene uncertain. Specimen: peripheral blood, collected 28 days after the second dose of the MenACWY control vaccine. The clonotype comes from an adult who received the MenACWY meningococcal vaccine as a control. The CDR3 sequence: CAISEFADTQYF. For the CDR3, the DNA is TGTGCCATCAGTGAGTTCGCGGATACGCAGTATTTT.